The 32 T cell receptor beta chains below were found in one sample sequenced in a study of Graves' ophthalmopathy and Graves' hyperthyroidism. From RNA, the CDR3 regions of TCR beta chains were amplified and sequenced. Investigators did first-round RT-PCR with HTBI primers, then second-round multiplex PCR. One entry per CDR3 protein results from TCRdb running MiXCR on the multiplex PCR reads. The sample has about 640,000 distinct CDR3 sequences, more than 40% seen once. Sequenced sample: peripheral blood. These TCRs come from an adult man with Graves' ophthalmopathy.

Written as DNA, the CDR3 is TGTGCCAGCAGCTTGGAGGGACATCAGAACACTGAAGCTTTCTTT. Translation: CASSLEGHQNTEAFF. The rearrangement joins TRBV7-2 to TRBJ1-1; possible D gene TRBD1, 6 bases. This CDR3 has 15 residues. Looked up from germline, CDR1 is SGHTA and CDR2 is FQGNSA. Trimming stripped 3 bases from V and 1 base from J, with 12 bases between.

The sample holds one count of this clonotype. The chain combines TRBV4-3 with TRBJ2-7; no clear D. Trimming left V 0 bases short and J 2 bases short, with 8 bases between. The CDR3 loop spans 14 amino acids. Germline loops: CDR1 LGHNA, CDR2 YSLEER. For the CDR3, the DNA is TGCGCCAGCAGCCAAGATGTCTCCGCCTACGAGCAGTACTTC. It encodes CASSQDVSAYEQYF.

With respect to this clonotype: This clone may be a read error of a much larger clone one base away. The rearrangement uses TRBV6-6 and TRBJ2-5, with D hard to call. The germline gives CDR1 MNHNY, CDR2 SVGAGI (reference sequence). Trimming removed 4 bases from V and 5 bases from J, with 11 bases in between. The CDR3 has 13 residues. CDR3 region: CASSFERRETQYF. The DNA for the CDR3 is TGTGCCAGCAGTTTTGAGCGCCGGGAGACCCAGTACTTC.

In its sample, this clonotype was seen many times. This rearrangement joins TRBV5-1 to TRBJ2-6, with D possibly TRBD2 on 5 matching bases. The CDR3 totals 16 residues. Germline V lookup: CDR1 SGHRS, CDR2 YFSETQ. With 6 bases removed from V and 0 bases from J, the gap between germline ends came to 13 bases. CDR3 protein: CASKGAVLSGANVLTF. In DNA, the CDR3 is TGCGCCAGCAAAGGAGCGGTCCTCTCTGGGGCCAACGTCCTGACTTTC.

The table lists this clonotype with a few counts. The chain joins TRBV6-1 to TRBJ1-2; D might be TRBD1 (6 bases). Trimming took off 3 bases at V and 2 bases at J, with 10 bases between the two ends. This CDR3 contains 14 residues. Germline CDR1 is MNHNS and CDR2 is SASEGT. CDR3 in DNA: TGTGCCAGCAGTGAGGGGGGGGCGAACTATGGCTACACCTTC. Its translation is CASSEGGANYGYTF.

This clonotype was counted many times. The CDR3 nucleotides are TGTGCCAGCAGTGAAAGTCCGTTCGGGGTGTTTGCGAATAGCAATCAGCCCCAGCATTTT. Amino acid sequence: CASSESPFGVFANSNQPQHF. The chain joins TRBV25-1 to TRBJ1-5; D is unclear. There are 20 residues in the CDR3. The V and J ends lost 2 bases and 0 bases respectively, with 23 bases between them. Germline V gene data show CDR1 as MGHDK and CDR2 as SYGVNS.

The rearrangement joins TRBV2 to TRBJ1-5; D gene uncertain. Germline CDR1 SNHLY, CDR2 FYNNEI. The CDR3 is made up of 19 amino acids. V was trimmed by 0 bases and J by 0 bases, leaving 18 bases between them. CDR3 sequence (DNA): TGTGCCAGCAGTGAAGCGCCGTTCTCAGGTTTTGGTAGCAATCAGCCCCAGCATTTT. It encodes CASSEAPFSGFGSNQPQHF.

In this sample, this clonotype turned up many times. J is TRBJ2-7 and V is TRBV2, with D uncertain. Between the trimmed V and J ends, which lost 7 bases and 3 bases, there was a span of 7 bases. CDR3 length: 11 amino acids. Germline loops: CDR1 SNHLY, CDR2 FYNNEI. The chain's CDR3 is CASTPDYEQYF. CDR3 bases: TGTGCCAGCACCCCGGACTACGAGCAGTACTTC.

The V and J genes are TRBV19 and TRBJ1-4; no clear D. Germline CDR1 reads LNHDA; CDR2 reads SQIVND (reference sequence). The CDR3 runs to 12 residues. V was trimmed by 11 bases and J by 7 bases, leaving 14 bases between them. As DNA, the CDR3 is TGTGCCTACCGGCCGGCCGGTGAAAAACTGTTTTTT. It specifies CAYRPAGEKLFF. The full variable domain, rest sourced from reference TRBV19 and TRBJ1-4, is DGGITQSPKYLFRKEGQNVTLSCEQNLNHDAMYWYRQDPGQGLRLIYYSQIVNDFQKGDIAEGYSVSREKKESFPLTVTSAQKNPTAFYLCAYRPAGEKLFFGSGTQLSVL.

This clonotype was seen ten or more times. The rearrangement links TRBV10-3 to TRBJ1-1; D is undetermined. The V gene lost 3 bases and the J gene lost 0 bases, with 11 bases spanning the gap. Germline-derived CDR1 and CDR2 are ENHRY and SYGVKD. The CDR3 is 15 residues long. The CDR3, as DNA: TGTGCCATCAGTGACTTGGGGAGAATGAACACTGAAGCTTTCTTT. Amino acid sequence: CAISDLGRMNTEAFF.

The sample holds a few counts of this clonotype. It may be a read error: a sequence one base away is much more abundant. The CDR3 DNA follows: TGTGCCGGCAACCCGGGACAGGGAAGCGAGCAGTACTTC. Protein product: CAGNPGQGSEQYF. The chain carries TRBV7-9 and TRBJ2-7, with 9 bases matching TRBD1. The trim removed 11 bases at V and 6 bases at J, leaving 11 bases unmatched. Germline CDR1 is SEHNR and CDR2 is FQNEAQ (reference sequence). The CDR3 length is 13 residues.

The chain combines TRBV7-9 with TRBJ2-7; D gene ambiguous. The V gene lost 8 bases and the J gene lost 4 bases, with 12 bases spanning the gap. Germline lookup yields CDR1 SEHNR and CDR2 FQNEAQ (reference sequence). CDR3 length: 12 residues. CDR3 in DNA: TGTGCCAGCTACGATCTGGGGTACGAGCAGTACTTC. Its translation: CASYDLGYEQYF.

On this clonotype: A read error may explain this, as a much larger clone is one base away. The chain couples TRBV12-3 or TRBV12-4 to TRBJ1-2; D is uncertain. There are 13 residues in the CDR3. V lost 5 bases, J lost 4 bases, and 11 bases lay in between. The CDR3 nucleotides are TGTGCCAGCAGTCATATTCCGGGCTATGGCTACACCTTC. Translation: CASSHIPGYGYTF.

The chain links TRBV7-2 to TRBJ1-1; D is uncertain. Deletions cut 5 bases from V and 5 bases from J, with 15 bases between. This CDR3 has 14 residues. CDR1 and CDR2 (germline): SGHTA, FQGNSA. In DNA, the CDR3 is TGTGCCAGCAGCAGTACTCAGCGGGGAACTGAAGCTTTCTTT. It translates to CASSSTQRGTEAFF.

This clonotype was detected ten times or more. The chain combines TRBV24-1 with TRBJ2-5; D is uncertain. The CDR3 consists of 12 residues. Germline CDR1 and CDR2: KGHDR and SFDVKD. V lost 3 bases and J lost 2, with 3 bases in between. The DNA of the CDR3 is TGTGCCACCAGTGATCTGCAAGAGACCCAGTACTTC. Its protein is CATSDLQETQYF.

The J gene is TRBJ2-5, the V gene TRBV19; 15 bases are shared with TRBD2. The V gene's germline CDR1 is LNHDA and CDR2 SQIVND (reference sequence). The J segment lost 4 bases and the V segment lost 3 bases, leaving 3 bases of the junction unmatched. This CDR3 is 16 amino acids long. This chain's CDR3 is CASSIRTSGRVETQYF. The DNA for the CDR3 is TGTGCCAGTAGTATCCGGACTAGCGGGAGGGTAGAGACCCAGTACTTC.

This clonotype showed up many times. The chain recombines TRBV19 with TRBJ2-2; D might be TRBD1 (6 bases). The germline V gene encodes CDR1 LNHDA and CDR2 SQIVND (reference sequence). The CDR3 consists of 14 residues. The ends were cut back, 7 bases at V and 6 bases at J, with 15 bases in the middle. For the CDR3, the DNA is TGTGCCAGTAATGAGCAGGGGCTTGCCGGGGAGCTGTTTTTT. This gives the protein CASNEQGLAGELFF.

Of note for this clonotype: At one of its ends the junction is not consistent with the germline gene, which may arise from a read error. CDR3 nucleotide sequence: TGCAGCGTTGCCTTGGGGGCCTACGTCCTGACTTTC. Encoded protein: CSVALGAYVLTF. The chain links TRBV29-1 to TRBJ2-6; weak D call: TRBD1 (6 bases). CDR3 length equals 12 residues. Germline CDR1 and CDR2: SQVTM and ANQGSEA. Full variable domain (rest looked up from reference TRBV29-1 and TRBJ2-6): SAVISQKPSRDICQRGTSLTIQCQVDSQVTMMFWYRQQPGQSLTLIATANQGSEATYESGFVIDKFPISRPNLTFSTLTVSNMSPEDSSIYLCSVALGAYVLTFGAGSRLTVL.

This sequence joins TRBV7-3 and TRBJ2-7, with 8 bases matching TRBD2. The CDR3 extends over 16 amino acids. The V gene's germline CDR1 is SGHTA and CDR2 FQGTGA. V gave up 5 bases and J gave up 0 bases; unmatched junction bases: 9. CDR3 in amino acids: CASSRGLDFLSYEQYF. CDR3 sequence (DNA): TGTGCCAGCAGCCGGGGACTAGACTTTCTCTCCTACGAGCAGTACTTC. The full variable domain, in which reference TRBV7-3 and TRBJ2-7 provide the parts outside the CDR3, is GAGVSQTPSNKVTEKGKYVELRCDPISGHTALYWYRQSLGQGPEFLIYFQGTGAADDSGLPNDRFFAVRPEGSVSTLKIQRTERGDSAVYLCASSRGLDFLSYEQYFGPGTRLTVT.

This clonotype showed up just a few times. V usage is TRBV12-3 or TRBV12-4 and J usage is TRBJ2-2; D remains unclear. The CDR3 loop spans 11 amino acids. Trimming removed 7 bases at V and 8 bases at J, with 8 bases between. Here the CDR3 reads CASTSGGELFF. The CDR3 DNA sequence: TGTGCCAGCACCTCCGGTGGGGAGCTGTTTTTT.

The J gene is TRBJ2-7, the V gene TRBV24-1; D not certain. Trimming took off 2 bases at V and 6 bases at J, with 7 bases between the two ends. The CDR3 sequence is 12 residues long. Germline lookup yields CDR1 KGHDR and CDR2 SFDVKD. This CDR3 is CATSDSWGEQYF. The CDR3 DNA reads TGTGCCACCAGTGATTCGTGGGGCGAGCAGTACTTC.

This clonotype has a handful of counts. The chain links TRBV12-5 to TRBJ2-2; no firm D call. V gave up 5 bases and J gave up 4 bases, with 5 bases separating them. Looked up from germline, CDR1 is LGHNT and CDR2 is FRNRAP. This CDR3 has 12 residues. CDR3 DNA sequence: TGTGCTAGTGGTCATCCCACCGGGGAGCTGTTTTTT. Its translation: CASGHPTGELFF. The full variable domain, completed using reference TRBV12-5 and TRBJ2-2, is DARVTQTPRHKVTEMGQEVTMRCQPILGHNTVFWYRQTMMQGLELLAYFRNRAPLDDSGMPKDRFSAEMPDATLATLKIQPSEPRDSAVYFCASGHPTGELFFGEGSRLTVL.

V is TRBV7-9 and J is TRBJ2-7, with D hard to call. The J call may not be correct, given that the DNA end is closer to TRBJ2-1. Germline V lookup: CDR1 SEHNR, CDR2 FQNEAQ (reference sequence). The CDR3 runs 12 residues. The CDR3 protein is CASSAQGDEQFF. The CDR3 region has the DNA TGTGCCAGCAGTGCTCAAGGAGATGAGCAGTTCTTC.

This clonotype was recorded many times. CDR3 sequence (DNA): TGTGCCAGCGAGGGCGGTGGCTACTACGAGCAGTACTTC. Protein sequence: CASEGGGYYEQYF. The chain recombines TRBV10-3 with TRBJ2-7; D may be TRBD2 (5 bases). Trimming left V 10 bases short and J 3 bases short, with 16 bases between. This CDR3 has 13 residues. Germline-derived CDR1 and CDR2 are ENHRY and SYGVKD.

This clonotype was counted many times. This chain joins TRBV11-2 and TRBJ1-1; D is unresolved. V dropped 1 base and J dropped 8 bases, with 5 bases sitting between them. Germline assignment: CDR1 SGHAT and CDR2 FQNNGV. CDR3 length equals 11 residues. CDR3 region: CASSLGEEAFF. CDR3 sequence (DNA): TGTGCCAGCAGCTTAGGAGAAGAAGCTTTCTTT.

CDR3 region: CASSLTSGGSDTQYF. Written as DNA, the CDR3 is TGTGCCAGCTCTCTGACTAGCGGGGGATCAGATACGCAGTATTTT. The rearrangement uses TRBV7-6 and TRBJ2-3; TRBD2 matches 12 bases. The CDR3 is made up of 15 amino acids. The V and J ends lost 8 bases and 4 bases, in that order; junction bases with no gene match: 7. Germline V gene data show CDR1 as SGHVS and CDR2 as FNYEAQ.

This clonotype was seen many times. The V gene is TRBV24-1, the J gene TRBJ1-2; no definite D call. V dropped 7 bases and J dropped 8 bases, with 16 bases sitting between them. The CDR3 sequence is 13 residues long. Germline CDR1 KGHDR, CDR2 SFDVKD. The CDR3 nucleotides read TGTGCCACCAGCGGGCGCCCCTTATGGGGCTACACCTTC. Its translation is CATSGRPLWGYTF.

Ten or more counts support this clonotype. This rearrangement joins TRBV5-8 to TRBJ2-5; D tentatively fits TRBD1 or TRBD2 (5 bases each). CDR3 length: 13 amino acids. Germline lookup yields CDR1 SGHTS and CDR2 YDEGEE. Trimming removed 5 bases at V and 5 bases at J, with 13 bases between. DNA for the CDR3: TGTGCCAGCAGTCAGGACTGGGGGGAGACCCAGTACTTC. It specifies CASSQDWGETQYF.

The chain employs TRBV29-1 and TRBJ2-5; 7 bases line up with TRBD2. Trimming cost V 8 bases and J 5 bases; bases outside gene matches: 8. Germline CDR1 is SQVTM and CDR2 is ANQGSEA. This CDR3 is built from 12 residues. As DNA, the CDR3 is TGCAGCTTGGGGGGGGGTGTTGAGACCCAGTACTTC. Translation: CSLGGGVETQYF.

In regard to this clonotype: One end of the junction does not line up with germline, which may come from a read error. V usage is TRBV2 and J usage is TRBJ1-4; D call uncertain. This CDR3 is 9 amino acids long. Looked up from germline, CDR1 is SNHLY and CDR2 is FYNNEI. CDR3 protein: CASSEALLW. In DNA, the CDR3 is TGTGCCAGCAGTGAAGCGCTTCTATGG.

This chain connects TRBV30 to TRBJ2-7; TRBD1 aligns across 9 bases. Germline CDR1 is GTSNPN and CDR2 is SVGIG (reference sequence). V lost 5 bases, J lost 2 bases, and 4 bases stayed unmatched. The CDR3 totals 13 residues. CDR3 sequence reads: CAWGDRDPYEQYF. In DNA, the CDR3 is TGTGCCTGGGGGGACAGGGACCCCTACGAGCAGTACTTC.

This clonotype was found many times. The chain links TRBV7-8 to TRBJ2-7; D remains unclear. Germline V lookup: CDR1 SGHVS, CDR2 FQNEAQ. Trimming shortened V by 1 base and J by 3 bases, and 13 bases separated the two germline ends. The CDR3 has 15 amino acids. CDR3 sequence: CASSLELGTYYEQYF. For the CDR3, the DNA is TGTGCCAGCAGCTTAGAATTGGGCACCTACTACGAGCAGTACTTC.